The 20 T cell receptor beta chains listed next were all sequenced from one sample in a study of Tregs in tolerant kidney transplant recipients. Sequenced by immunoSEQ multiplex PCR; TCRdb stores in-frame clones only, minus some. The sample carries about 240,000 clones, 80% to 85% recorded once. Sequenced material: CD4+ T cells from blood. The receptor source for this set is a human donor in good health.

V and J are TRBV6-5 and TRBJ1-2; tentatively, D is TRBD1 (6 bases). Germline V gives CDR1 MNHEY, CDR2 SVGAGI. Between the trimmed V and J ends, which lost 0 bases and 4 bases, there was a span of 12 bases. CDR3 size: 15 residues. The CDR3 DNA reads TGTGCCAGCAGTTACTCGACGGACAGCCTCTATGGCTACACCTTC. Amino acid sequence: CASSYSTDSLYGYTF.

The CDR3 reads CASSDRGRVPLNTDTQYF. The CDR3 bases are TGTGCCAGCAGCGACAGGGGGAGGGTTCCCCTTAACACAGATACGCAGTATTTT. The chain uses TRBV2 and TRBJ2-3; 9 nucleotides align to TRBD1. The CDR3 is 18 amino acids. Germline V gene data show CDR1 as SNHLY and CDR2 as FYNNEI. With 6 bases clipped from V and 2 bases from J, the junction kept 15 bases outside the gene matches.

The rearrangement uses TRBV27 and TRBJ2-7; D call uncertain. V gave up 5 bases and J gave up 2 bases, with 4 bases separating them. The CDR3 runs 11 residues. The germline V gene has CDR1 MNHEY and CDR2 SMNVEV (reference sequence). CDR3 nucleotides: TGTGCCAGCAGTACAACCTACGAGCAGTACTTC. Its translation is CASSTTYEQYF.

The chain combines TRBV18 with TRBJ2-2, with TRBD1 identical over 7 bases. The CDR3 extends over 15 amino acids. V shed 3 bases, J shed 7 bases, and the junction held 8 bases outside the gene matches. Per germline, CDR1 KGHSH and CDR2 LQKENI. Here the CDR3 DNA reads TGTGCCAGCTCACCCGGACAGGTCCAGGGCGGGGAGCTGTTTTTT. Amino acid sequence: CASSPGQVQGGELFF. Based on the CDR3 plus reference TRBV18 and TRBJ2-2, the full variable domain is NAGVMQNPRHLVRRRGQEARLRCSPMKGHSHVYWYRQLPEEGLKFMVYLQKENIIDESGMPKERFSAEFPKEGPSILRIQQVVRGDSAAYFCASSPGQVQGGELFFGEGSRLTVL.

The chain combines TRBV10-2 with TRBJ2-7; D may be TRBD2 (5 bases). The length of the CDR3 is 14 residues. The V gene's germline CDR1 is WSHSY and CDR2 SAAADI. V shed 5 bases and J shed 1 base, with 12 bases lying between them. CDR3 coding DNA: TGCGCCAGCAGTCTAAAGGGCGGGTCCTACGAGCAGTACTTC. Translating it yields CASSLKGGSYEQYF.

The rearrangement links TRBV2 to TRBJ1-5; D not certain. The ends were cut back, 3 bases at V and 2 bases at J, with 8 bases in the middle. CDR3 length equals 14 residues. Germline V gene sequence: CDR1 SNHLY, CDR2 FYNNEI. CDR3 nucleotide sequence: TGTGCCAGCAGTGATATAGCGCGCAATCAGCCCCAGCATTTT. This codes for CASSDIARNQPQHF.

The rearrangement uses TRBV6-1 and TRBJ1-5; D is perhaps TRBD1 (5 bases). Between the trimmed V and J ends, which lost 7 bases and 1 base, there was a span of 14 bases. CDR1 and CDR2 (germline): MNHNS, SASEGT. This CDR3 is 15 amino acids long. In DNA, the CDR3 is TGTGCCAGCAACGGAGGGCAGGGAAGCAATCAGCCCCAGCATTTT. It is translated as CASNGGQGSNQPQHF.

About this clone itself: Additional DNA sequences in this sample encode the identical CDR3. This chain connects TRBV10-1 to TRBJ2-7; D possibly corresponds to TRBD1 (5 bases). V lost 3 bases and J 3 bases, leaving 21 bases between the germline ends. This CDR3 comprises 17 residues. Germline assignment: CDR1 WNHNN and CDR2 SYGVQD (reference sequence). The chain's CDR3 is CASSEKKGLLSGYEQYF. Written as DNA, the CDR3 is TGCGCCAGCAGTGAAAAAAAGGGGCTGCTATCGGGCTACGAGCAGTACTTC.

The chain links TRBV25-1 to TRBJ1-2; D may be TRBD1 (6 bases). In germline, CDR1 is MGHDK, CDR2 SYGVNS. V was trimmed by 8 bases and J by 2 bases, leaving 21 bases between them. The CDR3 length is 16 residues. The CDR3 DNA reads TGTGCCAGCTCAAGGGGGGGGCCCACCTTGAACTATGGCTACACCTTC. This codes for CASSRGGPTLNYGYTF.

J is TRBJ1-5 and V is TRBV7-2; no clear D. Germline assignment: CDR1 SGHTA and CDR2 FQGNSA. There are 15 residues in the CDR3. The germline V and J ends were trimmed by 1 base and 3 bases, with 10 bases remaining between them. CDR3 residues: CASSLGVLDNQPQHF. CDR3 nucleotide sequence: TGTGCCAGCAGCTTAGGAGTTCTTGACAATCAGCCCCAGCATTTT.

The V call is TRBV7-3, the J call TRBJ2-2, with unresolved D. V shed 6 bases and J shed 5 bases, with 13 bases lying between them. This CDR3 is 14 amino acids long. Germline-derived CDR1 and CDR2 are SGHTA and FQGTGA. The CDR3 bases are TGTGCCAGCAGATTTGGGGATGGGACCGGGGAGCTGTTTTTT. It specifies CASRFGDGTGELFF.

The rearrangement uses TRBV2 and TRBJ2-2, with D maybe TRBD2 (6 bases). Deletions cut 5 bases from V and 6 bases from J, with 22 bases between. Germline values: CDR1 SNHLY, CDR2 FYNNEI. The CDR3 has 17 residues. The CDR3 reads CASSTRSSVARAGELFF. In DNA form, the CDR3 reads TGTGCCAGCAGTACCCGATCTAGCGTAGCGAGGGCCGGGGAGCTGTTTTTT.

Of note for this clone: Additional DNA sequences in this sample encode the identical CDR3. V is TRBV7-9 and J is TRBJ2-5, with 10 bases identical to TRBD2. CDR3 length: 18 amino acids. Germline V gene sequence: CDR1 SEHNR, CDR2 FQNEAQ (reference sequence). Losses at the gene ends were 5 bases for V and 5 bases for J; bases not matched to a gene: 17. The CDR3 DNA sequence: TGTGCCAGCAGCCGCGGTACTAGCGGGGACTTTATCACGGAGACCCAGTACTTC. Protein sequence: CASSRGTSGDFITETQYF.

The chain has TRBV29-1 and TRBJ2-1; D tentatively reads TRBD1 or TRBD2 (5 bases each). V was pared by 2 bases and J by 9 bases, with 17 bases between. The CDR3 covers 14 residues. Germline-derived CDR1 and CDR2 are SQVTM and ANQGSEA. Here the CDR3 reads CSVESGTVLGEQFF. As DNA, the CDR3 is TGCAGCGTTGAATCAGGGACCGTGTTGGGTGAGCAGTTCTTC.

This CDR3 reads CASSGGNLNTEAFF. CDR3 sequence (DNA): TGCGCCAGCAGTGGCGGGAACTTGAACACTGAAGCTTTCTTT. V and J are TRBV10-1 and TRBJ1-1; D remains unclear. The CDR3 spans 14 residues. Germline lookup yields CDR1 WNHNN and CDR2 SYGVQD (reference sequence). Trimming took 4 bases from V and 0 from J, leaving 9 bases between them.

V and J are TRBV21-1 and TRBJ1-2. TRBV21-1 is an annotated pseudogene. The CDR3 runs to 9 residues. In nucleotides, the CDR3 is TGTGCCAGCGACTATGGCTACACCTTC. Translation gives CASDYGYTF.

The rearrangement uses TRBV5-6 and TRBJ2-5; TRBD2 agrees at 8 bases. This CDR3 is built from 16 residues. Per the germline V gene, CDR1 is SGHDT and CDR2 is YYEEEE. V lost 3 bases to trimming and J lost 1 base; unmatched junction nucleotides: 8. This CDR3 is CASSSYGLAGQETQYF. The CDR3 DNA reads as TGTGCCAGCAGCTCCTACGGACTAGCAGGCCAAGAGACCCAGTACTTC.

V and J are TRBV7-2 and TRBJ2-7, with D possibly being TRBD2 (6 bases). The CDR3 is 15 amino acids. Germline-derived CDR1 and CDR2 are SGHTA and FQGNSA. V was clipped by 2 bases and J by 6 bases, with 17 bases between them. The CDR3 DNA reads TGTGCCAGCAGCTTAAAGTCTCTAGGAGGGATCGAGCAGTACTTC. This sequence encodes CASSLKSLGGIEQYF.

The CDR3: CATRTGRRGGYTF. The CDR3, as DNA: TGTGCCACGCGGACAGGGAGGCGGGGTGGCTACACCTTC. V gene TRBV6-5 combines with J gene TRBJ1-2; 8 positions agree with TRBD1. This CDR3 region has 13 residues. Germline CDR1 MNHEY, CDR2 SVGAGI. After removal of 10 bases from V and 7 bases from J, the junction contained 11 bases not matched to a gene.

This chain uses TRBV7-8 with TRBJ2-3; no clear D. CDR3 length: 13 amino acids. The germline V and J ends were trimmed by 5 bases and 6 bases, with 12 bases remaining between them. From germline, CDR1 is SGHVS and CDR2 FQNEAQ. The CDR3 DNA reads TGTGCCAGCAGCCCAATATATAGGGATACGCAGTATTTT. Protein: CASSPIYRDTQYF.